The 7 T cell receptor beta chains listed next were all sequenced from one sample in a study of T cells in Graves' hyperthyroidism and ophthalmopathy. RNA transcripts served as the template for amplifying TCR beta CDR3 regions. Initially, a first-round RT-PCR of the TCR CDR3 employed the HTBI primer set. MiXCR, applied by TCRdb to the multiplex PCR reads, yields one record per CDR3 protein. The sample has approximately 620,000 distinct CDR3 sequences; more than 15% are singletons. The sequenced sample was blood. These receptors were collected from a woman between 35 and 50 years old with Graves' ophthalmopathy.

This clonotype was recorded many times. The chain uses TRBV5-4 and TRBJ2-1, with 8 bases that match TRBD2. Germline loops: CDR1 SGHNT, CDR2 YYREEE (reference sequence). The CDR3 extends over 15 amino acids. Trimming cost V 4 bases and J 1 base; bases outside gene matches: 4. This chain's CDR3 is CASSDPSGSYNEQFF. The CDR3 region has the DNA TGTGCCAGCAGCGATCCTAGCGGGTCCTACAATGAGCAGTTCTTC.

This clonotype was detected a few times. This sequence joins TRBV3-1 and TRBJ2-5, with D possibly matching TRBD1 (7 bases). The CDR3 extends over 17 amino acids. Trimming pared 8 bases from V and 3 bases from J, leaving 25 bases between. Germline V gene lookup returns CDR1 LGHDT and CDR2 YNNKEL (reference sequence). CDR3 in amino acids: CASGDRAKRGGKETQYF. CDR3 nucleotide sequence: TGTGCCAGCGGAGACAGGGCAAAACGAGGGGGGAAAGAGACCCAGTACTTC.

Details on this clonotype: A much larger clone sits a single nucleotide away, making a read error possible. Lacking the conserved final phenylalanine or tryptophan, this CDR3 likely reflects a read error. The chain joins TRBV4-1 to TRBJ2-5, with TRBD2 identical over 7 bases. The CDR3 extends over 15 amino acids. Germline V gene lookup returns CDR1 MGHRA and CDR2 YSYEKL. With V trimmed by 0 bases and J by 4 bases, 5 bases remained unmatched. DNA of the CDR3: TGCGCCAGCAGCCAAGATCCAGCGGGAACAGAGACCCAGTACCTC. This translates into CASSQDPAGTETQYL.

This clonotype appeared a few times. The V gene is TRBV5-1, the J gene TRBJ2-1; TRBD2 matches 11 bases. Germline loops: CDR1 SGHRS, CDR2 YFSETQ. CDR3 length: 16 residues. The trim removed 0 bases at V and 3 bases at J, leaving 2 bases unmatched. In nucleotides, the CDR3 is TGCGCCAGCAGCTTGGTGACTAGCGGGGTCTACAATGAGCAGTTCTTC. This gives the protein CASSLVTSGVYNEQFF.

The chain links TRBV6-2 or TRBV6-3 to TRBJ2-2; maybe TRBD2 (6 bases). Trimming left V 5 bases short and J 7 bases short, with 17 bases between. The CDR3 is 15 amino acids. Germline V gene data show CDR1 as MNHEY and CDR2 as SVGEGT. The CDR3, as DNA: TGTGCCAGCAGTCCACCCCCGCTAGCGAGCGGGGAGCTGTTTTTT. Translation gives CASSPPPLASGELFF.

Only a few counts were recorded for this clonotype. CDR3: CSAPTGGRRNSPLHF. The CDR3, as DNA: TGCAGTGCTCCCACGGGGGGAAGGAGAAATTCACCCCTCCACTTT. The V gene is TRBV20-1, the J gene TRBJ1-6; D is possibly TRBD1 (5 bases). The CDR3 has 15 residues. From germline, CDR1 is DFQATT and CDR2 SNEGSKA (reference sequence). Trimming pared 5 bases from V and 7 bases from J, leaving 18 bases between.

This clonotype was counted a few times. V gene TRBV5-1 combines with J gene TRBJ2-1, with 9 bases fitting TRBD1. Germline trimming cut 4 bases from V and 4 bases from J; bases unmatched to any gene: 6. Per the germline V gene, CDR1 is SGHRS and CDR2 is YFSETQ. CDR3 length: 15 residues. CDR3 bases: TGCGCCAGCAGCAGGACAGGGGCGACTTACAATGAGCAGTTCTTC. Translating it yields CASSRTGATYNEQFF.